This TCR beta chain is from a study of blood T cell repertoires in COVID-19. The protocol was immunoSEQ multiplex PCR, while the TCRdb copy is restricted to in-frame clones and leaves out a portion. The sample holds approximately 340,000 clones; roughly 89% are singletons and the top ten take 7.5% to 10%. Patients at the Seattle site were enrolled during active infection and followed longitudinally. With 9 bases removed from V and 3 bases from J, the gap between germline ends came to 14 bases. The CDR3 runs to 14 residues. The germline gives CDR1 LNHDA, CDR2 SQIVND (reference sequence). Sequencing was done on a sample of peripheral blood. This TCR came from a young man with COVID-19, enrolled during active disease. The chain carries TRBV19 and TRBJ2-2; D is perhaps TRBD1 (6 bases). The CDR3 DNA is TGTGCCAGCGCCAGGGGTAGGGACACCGGGGAGCTGTTTTTT. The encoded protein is CASARGRDTGELFF.